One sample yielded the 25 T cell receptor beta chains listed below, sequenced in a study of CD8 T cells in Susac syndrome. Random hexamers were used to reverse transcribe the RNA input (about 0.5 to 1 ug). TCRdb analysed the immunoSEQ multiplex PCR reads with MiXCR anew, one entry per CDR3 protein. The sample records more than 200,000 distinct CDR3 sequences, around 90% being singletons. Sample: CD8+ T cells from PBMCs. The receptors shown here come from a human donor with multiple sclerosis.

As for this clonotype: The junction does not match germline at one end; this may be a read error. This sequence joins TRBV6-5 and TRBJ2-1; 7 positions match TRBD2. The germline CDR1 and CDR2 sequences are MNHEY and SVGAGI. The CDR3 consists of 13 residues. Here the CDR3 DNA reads TGTGCCAGCAGTGACCGGGGCCCCCGGGGGGTAATCTTC. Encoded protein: CASSDRGPRGVIF.

CDR3 residues: CASSGERAGGWDEQFF. The CDR3 bases are TGTGCCAGTAGTGGGGAAAGAGCGGGAGGTTGGGATGAGCAGTTCTTC. V usage is TRBV19 and J usage is TRBJ2-1; 9 nucleotides line up with TRBD2. J was trimmed by 8 bases and V by 5 bases; bases with no gene match: 13. CDR1 and CDR2 from the germline V gene are LNHDA and SQIVND (reference sequence). The CDR3 totals 16 residues.

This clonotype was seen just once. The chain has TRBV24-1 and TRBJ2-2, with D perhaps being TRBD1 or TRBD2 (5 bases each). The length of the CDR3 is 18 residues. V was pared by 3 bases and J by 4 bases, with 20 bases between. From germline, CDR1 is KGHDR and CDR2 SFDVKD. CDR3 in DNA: TGTGCCACCAGTGATCTGATTCCGGGACGTTCATCCACCGGGGAGCTGTTTTTT. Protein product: CATSDLIPGRSSTGELFF.

CDR3 coding DNA: TGTGCCAGCAGCCTACCGGACAGGGGATACCAAGAGACCCAGTACTTC. It encodes CASSLPDRGYQETQYF. The gene calls are TRBV7-8 and TRBJ2-5; 9 positions agree with TRBD1. This CDR3 is 16 amino acids long. Germline CDR1 is SGHVS and CDR2 is FQNEAQ. Trimming removed 5 bases from V and 0 bases from J; junction bases left unmatched: 7.

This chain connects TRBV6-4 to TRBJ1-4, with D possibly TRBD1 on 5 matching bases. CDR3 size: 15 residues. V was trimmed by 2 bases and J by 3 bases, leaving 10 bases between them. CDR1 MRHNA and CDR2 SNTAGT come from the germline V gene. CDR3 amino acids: CASSDIGTANEKLFF. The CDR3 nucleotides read TGTGCCAGCAGTGACATAGGGACGGCTAATGAAAAACTGTTTTTT.

In DNA form, the CDR3 reads TGTGCCAGCAGCTTAGGCAGCCACAATGAGCAGTTCTTC. Translation: CASSLGSHNEQFF. The chain employs TRBV7-3 and TRBJ2-1; D is unclear. This CDR3 region has 13 residues. Germline CDR1 and CDR2: SGHTA and FQGTGA. V lost 2 bases to trimming and J lost 5 bases, with 7 bases between them.

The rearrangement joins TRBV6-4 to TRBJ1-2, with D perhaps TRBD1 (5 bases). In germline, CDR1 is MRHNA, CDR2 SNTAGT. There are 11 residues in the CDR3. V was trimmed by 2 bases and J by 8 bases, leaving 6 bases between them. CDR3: CASSDGGGYTF. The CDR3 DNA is TGTGCCAGCAGTGACGGGGGGGGCTACACCTTC.

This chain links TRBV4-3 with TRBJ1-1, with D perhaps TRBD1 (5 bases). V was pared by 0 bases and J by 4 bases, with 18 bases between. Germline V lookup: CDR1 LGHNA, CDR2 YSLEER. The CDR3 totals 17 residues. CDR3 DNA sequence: TGCGCCAGCAGCCAAGAATACCGGGCGGGGCGGCCCACTGAAGCTTTCTTT. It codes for CASSQEYRAGRPTEAFF.

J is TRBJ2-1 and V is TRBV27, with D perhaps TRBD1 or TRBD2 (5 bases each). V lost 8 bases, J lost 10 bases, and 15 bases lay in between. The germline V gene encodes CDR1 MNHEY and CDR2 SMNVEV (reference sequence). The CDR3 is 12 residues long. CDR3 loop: CASGLGVGEQFF. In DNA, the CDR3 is TGTGCCAGCGGCCTGGGGGTGGGGGAGCAGTTCTTC.

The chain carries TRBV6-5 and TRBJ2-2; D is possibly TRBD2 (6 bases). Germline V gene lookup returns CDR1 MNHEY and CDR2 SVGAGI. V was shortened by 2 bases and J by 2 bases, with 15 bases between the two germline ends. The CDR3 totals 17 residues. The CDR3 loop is CASSYKSGEVNTGELFF. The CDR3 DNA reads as TGTGCCAGCAGTTACAAGTCCGGGGAGGTAAACACCGGGGAGCTGTTTTTT.

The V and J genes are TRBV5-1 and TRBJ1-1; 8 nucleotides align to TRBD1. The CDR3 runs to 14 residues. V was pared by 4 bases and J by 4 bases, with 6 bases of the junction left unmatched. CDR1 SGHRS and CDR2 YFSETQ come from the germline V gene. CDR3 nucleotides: TGCGCCAGCAGCCCACCGGACAGGGTCACTGAAGCTTTCTTT. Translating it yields CASSPPDRVTEAFF.

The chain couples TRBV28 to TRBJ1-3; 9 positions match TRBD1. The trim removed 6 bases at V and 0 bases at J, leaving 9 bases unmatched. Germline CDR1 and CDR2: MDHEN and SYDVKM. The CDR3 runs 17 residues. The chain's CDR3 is CASSTEDRGYSGNTIYF. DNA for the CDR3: TGTGCCAGCAGCACGGAGGACAGGGGATACTCTGGAAACACCATATATTTT.

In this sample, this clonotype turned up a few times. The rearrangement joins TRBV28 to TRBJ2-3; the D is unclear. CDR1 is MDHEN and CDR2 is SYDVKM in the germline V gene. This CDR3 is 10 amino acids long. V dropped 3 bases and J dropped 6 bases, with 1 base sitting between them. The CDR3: CASSLDTQYF. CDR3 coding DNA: TGTGCCAGCAGTTTGGATACGCAGTATTTT.

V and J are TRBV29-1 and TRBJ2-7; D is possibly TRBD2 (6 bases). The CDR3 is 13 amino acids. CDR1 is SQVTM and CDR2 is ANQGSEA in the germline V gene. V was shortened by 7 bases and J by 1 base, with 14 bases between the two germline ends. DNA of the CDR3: TGCAGCGGCGGGGATCACCCATCCTACGAGCAGTACTTC. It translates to CSGGDHPSYEQYF.

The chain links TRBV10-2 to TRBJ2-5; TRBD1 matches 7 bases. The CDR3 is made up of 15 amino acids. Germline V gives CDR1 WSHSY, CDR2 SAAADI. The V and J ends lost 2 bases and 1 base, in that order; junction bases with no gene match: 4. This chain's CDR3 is CASSEDRALQETQYF. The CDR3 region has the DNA TGCGCCAGCAGTGAGGACAGGGCCCTCCAAGAGACCCAGTACTTC.

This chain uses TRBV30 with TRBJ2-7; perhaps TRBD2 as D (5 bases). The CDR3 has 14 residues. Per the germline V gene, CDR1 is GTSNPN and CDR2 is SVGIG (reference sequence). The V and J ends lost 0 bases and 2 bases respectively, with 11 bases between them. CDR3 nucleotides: TGTGCCTGGAGTGTATATGGAGGAGCCTACGAGCAGTACTTC. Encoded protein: CAWSVYGGAYEQYF.

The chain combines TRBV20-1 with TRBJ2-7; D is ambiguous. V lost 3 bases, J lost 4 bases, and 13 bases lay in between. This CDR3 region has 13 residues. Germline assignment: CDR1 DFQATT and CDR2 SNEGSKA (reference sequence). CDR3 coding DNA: TGCAGTGCTAGGGGTGACGGAAGTTACGAGCAGTACTTC. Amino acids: CSARGDGSYEQYF.

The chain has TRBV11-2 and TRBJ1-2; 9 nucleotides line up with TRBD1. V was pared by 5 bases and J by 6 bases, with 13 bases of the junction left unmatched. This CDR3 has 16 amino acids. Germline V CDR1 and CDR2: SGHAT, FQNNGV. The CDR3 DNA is TGTGCCAGCAGCCCGCTTCACGGGACAGGGTTTAATGGCTACACCTTC. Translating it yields CASSPLHGTGFNGYTF.

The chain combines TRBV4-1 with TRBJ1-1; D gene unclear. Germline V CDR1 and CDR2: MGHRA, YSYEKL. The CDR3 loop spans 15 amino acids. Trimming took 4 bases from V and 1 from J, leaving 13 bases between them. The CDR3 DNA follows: TGCGCCAGCAGCCCATCAAGGACGGGGAACACTGAAGCTTTCTTT. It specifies CASSPSRTGNTEAFF.

CDR3 DNA sequence: TGTGCCAGCAGTGAATACGGAGGCTACACCTTC. It codes for CASSEYGGYTF. The chain is built from TRBV25-1 and TRBJ1-2; D not resolved. Trimming removed 0 bases at V and 8 bases at J, with 4 bases between. Per germline, CDR1 MGHDK and CDR2 SYGVNS. The CDR3 length is 11 residues.

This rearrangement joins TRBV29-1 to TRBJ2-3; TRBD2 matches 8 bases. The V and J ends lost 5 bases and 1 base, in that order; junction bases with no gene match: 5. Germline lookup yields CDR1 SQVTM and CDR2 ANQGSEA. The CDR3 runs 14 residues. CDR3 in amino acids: CSVPAGEGTDTQYF. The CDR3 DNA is TGCAGCGTTCCAGCGGGAGAGGGCACAGATACGCAGTATTTT.

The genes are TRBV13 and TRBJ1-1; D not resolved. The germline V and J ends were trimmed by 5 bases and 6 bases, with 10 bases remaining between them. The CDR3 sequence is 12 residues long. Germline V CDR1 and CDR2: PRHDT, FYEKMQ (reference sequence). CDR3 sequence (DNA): TGTGCCAGCAGCCCGAACCCTTCTGAAGCTTTCTTT. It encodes CASSPNPSEAFF.

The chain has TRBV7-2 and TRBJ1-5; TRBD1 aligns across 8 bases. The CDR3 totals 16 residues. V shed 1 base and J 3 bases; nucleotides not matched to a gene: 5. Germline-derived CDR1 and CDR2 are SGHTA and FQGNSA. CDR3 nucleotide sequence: TGTGCCAGCAGCTTAGAGGCAGGGGGCTTCAATCAGCCCCAGCATTTT. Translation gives CASSLEAGGFNQPQHF. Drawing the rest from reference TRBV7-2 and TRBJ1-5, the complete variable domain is GAGVSQSPSNKVTEKGKDVELRCDPISGHTALYWYRQSLGQGLEFLIYFQGNSAPDKSGLPSDRFSAERTGGSVSTLTIQRTQQEDSAVYLCASSLEAGGFNQPQHFGDGTRLSIL.

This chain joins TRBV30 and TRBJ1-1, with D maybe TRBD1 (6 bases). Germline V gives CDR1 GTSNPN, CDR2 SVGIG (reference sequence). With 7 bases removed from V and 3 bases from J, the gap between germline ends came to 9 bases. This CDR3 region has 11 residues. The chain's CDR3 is CAYEGDTEAFF. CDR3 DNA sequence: TGTGCCTATGAGGGGGACACTGAAGCTTTCTTT.

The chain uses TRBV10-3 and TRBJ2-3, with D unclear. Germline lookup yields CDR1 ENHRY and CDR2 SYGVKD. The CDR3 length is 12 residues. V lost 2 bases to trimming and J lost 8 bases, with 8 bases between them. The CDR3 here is CAISEDSSTQYF. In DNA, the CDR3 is TGTGCCATCAGTGAGGATTCTAGTACGCAGTATTTT.